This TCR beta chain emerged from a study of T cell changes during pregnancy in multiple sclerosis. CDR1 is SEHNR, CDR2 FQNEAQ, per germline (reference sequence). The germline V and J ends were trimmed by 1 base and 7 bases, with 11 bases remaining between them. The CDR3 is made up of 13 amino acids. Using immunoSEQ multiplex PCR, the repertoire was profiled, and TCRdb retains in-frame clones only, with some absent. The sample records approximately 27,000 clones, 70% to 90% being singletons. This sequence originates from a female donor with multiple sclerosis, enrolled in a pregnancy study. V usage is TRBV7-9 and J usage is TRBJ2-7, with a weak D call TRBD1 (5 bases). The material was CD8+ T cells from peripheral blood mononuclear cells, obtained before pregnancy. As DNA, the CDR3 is TGTGCCAGCAGCTTAGGGGGCGTCGGTGAGCAGTACTTC. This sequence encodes CASSLGGVGEQYF.